This passage covers 27 T cell receptor beta chains from one sample sequenced in a study of blood T cell repertoires in COVID-19. The assay was immunoSEQ multiplex PCR, and TCRdb's table has in-frame clones only and misses some. The sample carries a few hundred thousand clones, 82% recorded once. The source material was peripheral blood. The source is a woman aged 70-85 years with COVID-19, enrolled during active disease.

The chain recombines TRBV30 with TRBJ2-2, with 8 positions matching TRBD1. CDR1 and CDR2 (germline): GTSNPN, SVGIG (reference sequence). Losses at the gene ends were 0 bases for V and 1 base for J; bases not matched to a gene: 4. This CDR3 is 16 amino acids long. The CDR3 is CAWSVGDRGNTGELFF. The CDR3 coding sequence is TGTGCCTGGAGTGTTGGAGACAGGGGGAACACCGGGGAGCTGTTTTTT. The full variable domain, with the rest looked up from reference TRBV30 and TRBJ2-2, is SQTIHQWPATLVQPVGSPLSLECTVEGTSNPNLYWYRQAAGRGLQLLFYSVGIGQISSEVPQNLSASRPQDRQFILSSKKLLLSDSGFYLCAWSVGDRGNTGELFFGEGSRLTVL.

The chain is built from TRBV6-1 and TRBJ1-3, with D uncertain. Germline values: CDR1 MNHNS, CDR2 SASEGT. With 6 bases removed from V and 4 bases from J, the gap between germline ends came to 13 bases. The CDR3 totals 14 residues. The CDR3 loop reads CASSMVTSGNTIYF. DNA for the CDR3: TGTGCCAGCAGCATGGTAACTTCCGGAAACACCATATATTTT.

Remarks on this clone: One end of the junction is discordant with germline, which a read error may explain. The chain employs TRBV15 and TRBJ2-7; possibly TRBD2 for D (5 bases). Germline V CDR1 and CDR2: LNHNV, YYDKDF (reference sequence). This CDR3 region has 13 residues. The CDR3 here is CVTSREGPAEQYF. Here the CDR3 DNA reads TGTGTCACCAGCAGAGAGGGCCCCGCGGAGCAGTACTTC.

The chain has TRBV29-1 and TRBJ1-1; 7 bases agree with TRBD1. CDR1 SQVTM and CDR2 ANQGSEA come from the germline V gene. Germline trimming cut 7 bases from V and 5 bases from J; bases unmatched to any gene: 7. The length of the CDR3 is 12 residues. CDR3 in amino acids: CSAAATGTEAFF. The CDR3 DNA sequence: TGCAGCGCAGCAGCGACAGGGACTGAAGCTTTCTTT.

This clone appeared once. V and J are TRBV7-9 and TRBJ2-7; D is unclear. V lost 0 bases and J lost 1, with 4 bases in between. Germline V lookup: CDR1 SEHNR, CDR2 FQNEAQ (reference sequence). The CDR3 totals 13 residues. The CDR3 coding sequence is TGTGCCAGCAGCTTAGCTCGGTCCTACGAGCAGTACTTC. This sequence encodes CASSLARSYEQYF.

The genes are TRBV19 and TRBJ1-3; possibly TRBD1 for D (5 bases). The CDR3 contains 14 residues. V dropped 10 bases and J dropped 6 bases, with 19 bases sitting between them. Germline loops: CDR1 LNHDA, CDR2 SQIVND (reference sequence). The DNA for the CDR3 is TGTGCCACCAAAGAACCCGGGACTTTAAACACCATATATTTT. Its translation is CATKEPGTLNTIYF. Full variable domain (rest looked up from reference TRBV19 and TRBJ1-3): DGGITQSPKYLFRKEGQNVTLSCEQNLNHDAMYWYRQDPGQGLRLIYYSQIVNDFQKGDIAEGYSVSREKKESFPLTVTSAQKNPTAFYLCATKEPGTLNTIYFGEGSWLTVV.

CDR3: CASSLDRDTEAFF. In DNA, the CDR3 is TGCGCCAGCAGCTTGGACAGAGACACTGAAGCTTTCTTT. The gene calls are TRBV5-1 and TRBJ1-1; D is ambiguous. V shed 0 bases and J shed 3 bases, with 6 bases lying between them. Germline values: CDR1 SGHRS, CDR2 YFSETQ. The CDR3 runs 13 residues.

V gene TRBV19 combines with J gene TRBJ2-3, with a possible D match to TRBD2 (6 bases). Germline CDR1 is LNHDA and CDR2 is SQIVND (reference sequence). CDR3 length: 16 residues. V was trimmed by 7 bases and J by 1 base, leaving 18 bases between them. This chain's CDR3 is CASKENEGLGTDTQYF. CDR3 nucleotides: TGTGCCAGTAAGGAAAACGAGGGACTCGGCACAGATACGCAGTATTTT.

This chain joins TRBV7-2 and TRBJ1-5; D call uncertain. The germline V and J ends were trimmed by 3 bases and 3 bases, with 6 bases remaining between them. CDR3 length equals 13 residues. Germline V gene lookup returns CDR1 SGHTA and CDR2 FQGNSA. The chain's CDR3 is CASSFGSNQPQHF. DNA for the CDR3: TGTGCCAGCAGCTTCGGGTCCAATCAGCCCCAGCATTTT.

This chain joins TRBV28 and TRBJ1-2; 7 bases are shared with TRBD1. Germline V CDR1 and CDR2: MDHEN, SYDVKM. The V and J ends lost 1 base and 4 bases, in that order; junction bases with no gene match: 9. The CDR3 is 16 residues long. CDR3: CASSLYSDRVGYGYTF. The DNA of the CDR3 is TGTGCCAGCAGTTTATATAGTGACAGGGTAGGCTATGGCTACACCTTC.

The V and J genes are TRBV7-2 and TRBJ2-4; the match to TRBD2 covers 7 bases. CDR1 and CDR2 (germline): SGHTA, FQGNSA. The J segment lost 13 bases and the V segment lost 1 base, leaving 13 bases of the junction unmatched. This CDR3 contains 15 residues. Here the CDR3 reads CASSLGGREGALQYF. As DNA, the CDR3 is TGTGCCAGCAGCTTAGGGGGGAGGGAAGGGGCTTTACAGTACTTC.

The chain has TRBV7-2 and TRBJ1-2, with 8 nucleotides matching TRBD1. Germline loops: CDR1 SGHTA, CDR2 FQGNSA. V lost 5 bases to trimming and J lost 2 bases; unmatched junction nucleotides: 7. The CDR3 sequence is 15 residues long. In nucleotides, the CDR3 is TGTGCCAGCAGCGTCGGGGACAGGAACAACTATGGCTACACCTTC. Residues: CASSVGDRNNYGYTF.

This rearrangement joins TRBV12-3 or TRBV12-4 to TRBJ2-1; 7 bases map to TRBD1. The CDR3 runs to 13 residues. The J segment lost 10 bases and the V segment lost 4 bases, leaving 7 bases of the junction unmatched. The CDR3: CASSSDRVREQFF. In DNA, the CDR3 is TGTGCCAGCAGTTCCGACAGGGTTAGAGAGCAGTTCTTC.

The chain recombines TRBV21-1 with TRBJ2-5; the DNA was not used to check the table's D call, TRBD1. TRBV21-1 is annotated as a pseudogene. The CDR3 runs to 14 residues. The CDR3 reads CASSIHRGLETQYF. DNA for the CDR3: TGTGCCAGCAGCATTCACAGGGGCCTGGAGACCCAGTACTTC.

The V and J genes are TRBV7-6 and TRBJ2-1, with 8 nucleotides matching TRBD2. Germline CDR1 is SGHVS and CDR2 is FNYEAQ. V was clipped by 5 bases and J by 3 bases; unmatched bases: 9. The CDR3 runs 16 residues. The CDR3 region is CASSPSPREDYNEQFF. In DNA, the CDR3 is TGTGCCAGCAGCCCTTCTCCGCGGGAGGACTACAATGAGCAGTTCTTC.

The V gene is TRBV7-2, the J gene TRBJ2-7; 8 bases match TRBD2. The CDR3 totals 15 residues. V gave up 1 base and J gave up 5 bases; unmatched junction bases: 7. From germline, CDR1 is SGHTA and CDR2 FQGNSA. The CDR3 DNA follows: TGTGCCAGCAGCTTAGTGGTCGGACTAGCAAACGAGCAGTACTTC. Amino acids: CASSLVVGLANEQYF.

The gene calls are TRBV3-1 (or the pseudogene TRBV3-2) and TRBJ2-5; D perhaps matches TRBD2 (5 bases). Germline CDR1 is LGHDT and CDR2 is YNNKEL (reference sequence). V lost 4 bases and J lost 5, with 14 bases in between. The CDR3 covers 14 residues. The CDR3 here is CASSLNILGETQYF. Written as DNA, the CDR3 is TGTGCCAGCAGCCTGAACATACTAGGGGAGACCCAGTACTTC.

V usage is TRBV28 and J usage is TRBJ2-1, with no clear D. Per the germline V gene, CDR1 is MDHEN and CDR2 is SYDVKM. Trimming pared 8 bases from V and 5 bases from J, leaving 13 bases between. The CDR3 loop spans 13 amino acids. The CDR3 sequence is CASLSVPNNEQFF. CDR3 nucleotide sequence: TGTGCCAGCCTGAGCGTTCCCAACAATGAGCAGTTCTTC.

V and J are TRBV4-2 and TRBJ2-3; TRBD2 matches at 9 bases. The length of the CDR3 is 17 residues. V was clipped by 1 base and J by 2 bases; unmatched bases: 7. Germline V gene data show CDR1 as LGHNA and CDR2 as YNFKEQ. The CDR3 sequence is CASSQVGASGATDTQYF. The CDR3 coding sequence is TGTGCCAGCAGCCAAGTGGGAGCTAGCGGGGCCACAGATACGCAGTATTTT.

CDR3 amino acids: CASGLVRWGSRTDTQYF. The CDR3 DNA follows: TGTGCTAGTGGTTTGGTAAGGTGGGGCAGCCGCACAGATACGCAGTATTTT. The genes are TRBV12-5 and TRBJ2-3; a possible D gene is TRBD1 (5 bases). V gave up 0 bases and J gave up 1 base, with 14 bases separating them. The germline V gene has CDR1 LGHNT and CDR2 FRNRAP. This CDR3 has 17 residues.

This clone was found many times. The chain uses TRBV5-8 and TRBJ2-1; D perhaps matches TRBD2 (6 bases). This CDR3 comprises 14 residues. Germline CDR1 reads SGHTS; CDR2 reads YDEGEE. V lost 2 bases and J lost 4, with 10 bases in between. The DNA of the CDR3 is TGTGCCAGCAGCTTCGGTGGGACTTACAATGAGCAGTTCTTC. This gives the protein CASSFGGTYNEQFF. Filled out from reference TRBV5-8 and TRBJ2-1, the complete variable domain reads EAGVTQSPTHLIKTRGQQATLRCSPISGHTSVYWYQQALGLGLQFLLWYDEGEERNRGNFPPRFSGRQFPNYSSELNVNALELEDSALYLCASSFGGTYNEQFFGPGTRLTVL.

This chain uses TRBV5-1 with TRBJ1-2; possible D gene TRBD1, 5 bases. This CDR3 is 14 amino acids long. V dropped 7 bases and J dropped 8 bases, with 21 bases sitting between them. Germline V gene lookup returns CDR1 SGHRS and CDR2 YFSETQ. CDR3 DNA: TGCGCCAGCTCCCCATCTTGGGGGGAGGGAGGCTACACCTTC. Translated, it gives CASSPSWGEGGYTF.

This clone has just one count. V and J are TRBV19 and TRBJ2-3; 7 nucleotides agree with TRBD1. J lost 0 bases, V lost 4 bases, and 7 bases had no gene match. Germline CDR1 is LNHDA and CDR2 is SQIVND (reference sequence). This CDR3 spans 16 amino acids. The CDR3 DNA sequence: TGTGCCAGTAGTACAACCGGGACAGCGAGCACAGATACGCAGTATTTT. Translating gives CASSTTGTASTDTQYF.

The rearrangement uses TRBV27 and TRBJ2-6; 8 nucleotides line up with TRBD1. This CDR3 has 14 amino acids. Looked up from germline, CDR1 is MNHEY and CDR2 is SMNVEV (reference sequence). The V segment lost 10 bases and the J segment 13 bases; nucleotides outside the gene matches: 15. In DNA form, the CDR3 reads TGTGCCACTCGTGGACAGGGCCAGGGACGGGTCCTGACTTTC. This translates into CATRGQGQGRVLTF.

The J gene is TRBJ1-1, the V gene TRBV5-1, with D unresolved. The germline V gene encodes CDR1 SGHRS and CDR2 YFSETQ. The CDR3 sequence is 16 residues long. Trimming pared 2 bases from V and 5 bases from J, leaving 19 bases between. The CDR3 here is CASSFEGRRIWTEAFF. The CDR3 DNA sequence: TGCGCCAGCAGCTTTGAGGGCCGACGCATATGGACTGAAGCTTTCTTT. The full variable domain, completed using reference TRBV5-1 and TRBJ1-1, is KAGVTQTPRYLIKTRGQQVTLSCSPISGHRSVSWYQQTPGQGLQFLFEYFSETQRNKGNFPGRFSGRQFSNSRSEMNVSTLELGDSALYLCASSFEGRRIWTEAFFGQGTRLTVV.

The chain uses TRBV28 and TRBJ2-1; 10 nucleotides match TRBD1. There are 15 residues in the CDR3. Trimming took 4 bases from V and 9 from J; bases not matched to a gene: 9. Per germline, CDR1 MDHEN and CDR2 SYDVKM. CDR3 amino acids: CASSSGQGPRGEQFF. The CDR3 DNA reads as TGTGCCAGCAGTTCGGGACAGGGGCCCCGGGGTGAGCAGTTCTTC.

This clone was observed a single time. The chain recombines TRBV4-3 with TRBJ2-1, with D perhaps TRBD2 (5 bases). The V end was cut by 1 base, the J end by 2 bases, with 18 bases between. Germline V lookup: CDR1 LGHNA, CDR2 YSLEER. The CDR3 has 18 amino acids. The CDR3 sequence: CASSQGLSSFGTYNEQFF. The CDR3 DNA sequence: TGCGCCAGCAGCCAAGGTCTTAGCTCATTCGGGACCTACAATGAGCAGTTCTTC.